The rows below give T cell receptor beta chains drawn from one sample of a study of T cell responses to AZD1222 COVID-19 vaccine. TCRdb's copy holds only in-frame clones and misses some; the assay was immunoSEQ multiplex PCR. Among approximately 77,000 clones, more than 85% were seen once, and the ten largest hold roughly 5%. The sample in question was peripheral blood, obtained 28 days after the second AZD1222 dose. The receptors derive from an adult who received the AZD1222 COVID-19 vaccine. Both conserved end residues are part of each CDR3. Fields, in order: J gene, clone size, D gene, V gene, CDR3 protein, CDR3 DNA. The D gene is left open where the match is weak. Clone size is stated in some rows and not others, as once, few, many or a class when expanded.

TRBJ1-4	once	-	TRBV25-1	CASSEGAWGATNEKLFF	TGTGCCAGCAGTGAAGGGGCATGGGGCGCAACTAATGAAAAACTGTTTTTT
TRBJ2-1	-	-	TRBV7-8	CASSPDVAAYNEQFF	TGTGCCAGCAGCCCCGATGTAGCCGCCTACAATGAGCAGTTCTTC
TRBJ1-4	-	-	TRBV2	CASKVTEFPNEKLFF	TGTGCCAGCAAAGTGACAGAGTTCCCAAATGAAAAACTGTTTTTT
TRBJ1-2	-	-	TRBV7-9	CASSLIPAYGYTF	TGTGCCAGCAGCTTAATTCCAGCCTATGGCTACACCTTC
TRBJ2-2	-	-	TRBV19	CASSRNTGELFF	TGTGCCAGTAGTAGAAACACCGGGGAGCTGTTTTTT
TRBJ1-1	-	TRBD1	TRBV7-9	CASSLRTGGNTEAFF	TGTGCCAGCAGTCTCAGGACAGGGGGAAACACTGAAGCTTTCTTT
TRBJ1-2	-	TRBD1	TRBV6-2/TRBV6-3	CASSRNRGRDGYTF	TGTGCCAGCAGTCGAAACAGGGGGCGTGATGGCTACACCTTC
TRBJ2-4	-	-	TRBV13	CASSADRGGTYF	TGTGCCAGCAGCGCCGACCGCGGGGGCACGTACTTC
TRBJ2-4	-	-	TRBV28	CASSLSSWSKNIQYF	TGTGCCAGCAGTTTGAGTAGCTGGTCCAAAAACATTCAGTACTTC
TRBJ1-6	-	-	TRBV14	CASSQIPGRTNSPLHF	TGTGCCAGCAGCCAAATACCAGGACGGACGAATTCACCCCTCCACTTT
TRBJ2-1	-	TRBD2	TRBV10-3	CAISESTSAYNEQFF	TGTGCCATCAGTGAGTCGACTAGCGCCTACAATGAGCAGTTCTTC
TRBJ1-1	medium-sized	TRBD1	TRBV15	CATSRQGARTEAFF	TGTGCCACCAGCAGACAGGGGGCGAGGACTGAAGCTTTCTTT
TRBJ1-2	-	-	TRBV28	CASSTPADYGYTF	TGTGCCAGCAGTACACCGGCAGACTATGGCTACACCTTC
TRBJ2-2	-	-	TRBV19	CASSAPAGSRKNTGELFF	TGTGCCAGTAGTGCTCCGGCAGGGAGTCGAAAGAACACCGGGGAGCTGTTTTTT
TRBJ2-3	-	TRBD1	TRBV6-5	CASSRTTGPHTQYF	TGTGCCAGCAGCCGTACGACAGGGCCGCATACGCAGTATTTT
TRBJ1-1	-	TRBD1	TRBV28	CASSGVGTDIEAFF	TGTGCCAGCAGTGGGGTCGGGACAGATATTGAAGCTTTCTTT
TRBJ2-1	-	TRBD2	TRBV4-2	CASSQSSGSLYNEQFF	TGTGCCAGCAGCCAATCTAGCGGGAGTCTCTACAATGAGCAGTTCTTC
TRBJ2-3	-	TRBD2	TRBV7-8	CASRHRPTSGTSDTQYF	TGTGCCAGCAGACACAGACCGACTAGCGGGACCTCAGATACGCAGTATTTT
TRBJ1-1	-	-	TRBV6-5	CASSRRAGGTEAFF	TGTGCCAGCAGTCGCAGGGCCGGCGGCACTGAAGCTTTCTTT
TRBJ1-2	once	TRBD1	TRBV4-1	CASSQDDLGTETSYGYTF	TGCGCCAGCAGCCAAGATGATCTAGGGACAGAGACGTCTTATGGCTACACCTTC
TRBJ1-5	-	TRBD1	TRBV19	CAINSPGQGHQPQHF	TGTGCTATTAATTCCCCGGGACAGGGTCATCAGCCCCAGCATTTT
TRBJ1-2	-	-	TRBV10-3	CAISLTLQPYPPDYGYTF	TGTGCCATCAGTCTTACCCTCCAGCCCTACCCTCCGGACTATGGCTACACCTTC
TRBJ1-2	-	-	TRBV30	CAWSGTYYGYTF	TGTGCCTGGAGTGGGACTTACTATGGCTACACCTTC